This TCR beta chain came from a study of post-analysis software for immune sequencing data. This clonotype was counted only a few times. What it binds is not known. The CDR3 is 13 residues long. Germline CDR1 is DFQATT and CDR2 is SNEGSKA (reference sequence). V lost 3 bases, J lost 10 bases, and 7 bases stayed unmatched. Sequencing libraries made from TCR beta cDNA carried unique molecular identifiers. TCRdb passed the PCR reads through MiXCR, listing each CDR3 protein once. This table holds roughly 670,000 distinct CDR3 sequences, 59% found once. Findings and caveats of the study: Controls had significantly higher normalized Chao1 diversity than multiple sclerosis patients. Five or six TRBV segments (TRBV5-6, TRBV5-1 and TRBV20-1 among them) occurred more frequently in patients than in controls. Strong co-clustering by F measure was evident for samples that had been prepared in the same batch.

The chain employs TRBV20-1 and TRBJ2-1; the match to TRBD2 covers 9 bases. The sequence was collected from a girl aged 2-10 years with multiple sclerosis. Sequencing input: blood. The CDR3 coding sequence is TGCAGTGCTAGGGCGGGAGGGCCGAGGGAGCAGTTCTTC. As protein: CSARAGGPREQFF.